The table lists the clone carrying this TCR beta chain with many counts. This sample stems from a study of neurological immune-mediated disorders. V shed 1 base and J 4 bases; nucleotides not matched to a gene: 8. Germline V gives CDR1 LGHNA, CDR2 YSLEER. The CDR3 consists of 16 residues. By 5'RACE with 10-nucleotide random UMIs, the cDNA was made. TCRdb redid the calling of the 5' RACE reads with MiXCR, one entry per CDR3 protein. The sample lists under 75,000 distinct CDR3 sequences; more than 3% were seen once. Sample: PBMCs. The receptor's source is a woman aged 55-69 years with multiple sclerosis. The chain is built from TRBV4-3 and TRBJ2-7, with 9 bases identical to TRBD1. CDR3 residues: CASSQVVGTGLYEQYF. The CDR3 DNA follows: TGCGCCAGCAGCCAAGTCGTCGGGACAGGGCTGTACGAGCAGTACTTC.